One sample yielded the 22 T cell receptor beta chains listed below, sequenced in a study of Ad26.COV2.S vaccination and SARS-CoV-2 variants. Here immunoSEQ multiplex PCR was the method, and the copy in TCRdb shows in-frame clones only, minus some. The top ten hold 6.4% of the sample, which has 300,000 to 400,000 clones, approximately 90% seen once. This sample's treatment: around 19 received Ad26.COV2.S at low or high dose, single or two shots; several received placebo; per-sample allocation not given. Specimens were obtained on day 63 following the first vaccine or placebo injection. The sequences come from peripheral blood, collected in a trial of Ad26.COV2.S vaccine versus placebo. The receptor source for this set is a person aged 18-60 years who received the Ad26.COV2.S COVID-19 vaccine or a placebo.

With respect to this clone: The junction differs from germline at one of its ends, possibly a read error. V and J are TRBV27 and TRBJ1-4, with unresolved D. The CDR3 spans 11 residues. Germline CDR1 reads MNHEY; CDR2 reads SMNVEV (reference sequence). The CDR3 region is CASSWGEKLFF. CDR3 coding DNA: TGTGCCAGCAGTTGGGGTGAAAAGCTGTTTTTT.

The V gene is TRBV6-2 or TRBV6-3, the J gene TRBJ2-3, with TRBD2 identical over 16 bases. Germline trimming cut 2 bases from V and 0 bases from J; bases unmatched to any gene: 11. Per germline, CDR1 MNHEY and CDR2 SVGEGT. The CDR3 spans 21 residues. The CDR3 loop is CASSYSAGTSGRALSTDTQYF. The CDR3 DNA reads as TGTGCCAGCAGTTACAGTGCCGGGACTAGCGGGAGGGCCCTTAGCACAGATACGCAGTATTTT.

The rearrangement joins TRBV18 to TRBJ1-1; TRBD1 matches at 7 bases. The J segment lost 1 base and the V segment lost 2 bases, leaving 4 bases of the junction unmatched. The CDR3 is 15 amino acids. Germline assignment: CDR1 KGHSH and CDR2 LQKENI. The CDR3: CASSPRTGSNTEAFF. The CDR3 nucleotides read TGTGCCAGCTCACCAAGGACAGGATCGAACACTGAAGCTTTCTTT.

Note on this clone: Other DNA sequences of this sample code for an identical CDR3. The chain couples TRBV18 to TRBJ1-6; 8 bases are shared with TRBD1. The CDR3 covers 14 residues. CDR1 is KGHSH, CDR2 LQKENI, per germline. Trimming removed 3 bases from V and 7 bases from J; junction bases left unmatched: 2. The CDR3 is CASSPGQGNSPLHF. CDR3 nucleotides: TGTGCCAGCTCACCTGGACAGGGCAATTCACCCCTCCACTTT.

This clone was counted many times. This rearrangement joins TRBV9 to TRBJ1-2; weak D call: TRBD1 (5 bases). CDR3 length: 13 residues. V lost 0 bases to trimming and J lost 4 bases, with 7 bases between them. Looked up from germline, CDR1 is SGDLS and CDR2 is YYNGEE. Here the CDR3 DNA reads TGTGCCAGCAGCGTAGGACAGCCCTATGGCTACACCTTC. Translating gives CASSVGQPYGYTF.

The genes are TRBV11-2 and TRBJ2-3, with 14 positions matching TRBD2. Losses at the gene ends were 1 base for V and 5 bases for J; bases not matched to a gene: 8. Germline lookup yields CDR1 SGHAT and CDR2 FQNNGV. This CDR3 spans 18 amino acids. DNA of the CDR3: TGTGCCAGCAGCTTAGTCCGGGGACTAGCGGGGGACATAGATACGCAGTATTTT. This sequence encodes CASSLVRGLAGDIDTQYF. Combining the CDR3 with reference TRBV11-2 and TRBJ2-3 gives the whole variable domain EAGVAQSPRYKIIEKRQSVAFWCNPISGHATLYWYQQILGQGPKLLIQFQNNGVVDDSQLPKDRFSAERLKGVDSTLKIQPAKLEDSAVYLCASSLVRGLAGDIDTQYFGPGTRLTVL.

This chain uses TRBV18 with TRBJ2-7, with D perhaps TRBD1 (6 bases). This CDR3 is built from 19 residues. V lost 3 bases to trimming and J lost 3 bases, with 27 bases between them. The germline V gene has CDR1 KGHSH and CDR2 LQKENI. This CDR3 is CASSPNRDTGRDDIYEQYF. CDR3 sequence (DNA): TGTGCCAGCTCACCGAACAGGGACACCGGGCGCGACGACATCTACGAGCAGTACTTC.

The genes are TRBV7-9 and TRBJ1-1; a possible D gene is TRBD1 (6 bases). The V and J ends lost 2 bases and 2 bases respectively, with 9 bases between them. This CDR3 has 14 residues. Germline V lookup: CDR1 SEHNR, CDR2 FQNEAQ (reference sequence). The CDR3 loop is CASSLIQGNTEAFF. The CDR3 DNA reads as TGTGCCAGCAGCTTAATACAGGGTAACACTGAAGCTTTCTTT. Supplemented by reference TRBV7-9 and TRBJ1-1, the full variable domain reads DTGVSQNPRHKITKRGQNVTFRCDPISEHNRLYWYRQTLGQGPEFLTYFQNEAQLEKSRLLSDRFSAERPKGSFSTLEIQRTEQGDSAMYLCASSLIQGNTEAFFGQGTRLTVV.

The chain joins TRBV7-3 to TRBJ2-1; D gene uncertain. The CDR3 extends over 15 amino acids. Germline V CDR1 and CDR2: SGHTA, FQGTGA. The ends were cut back, 1 base at V and 8 bases at J, with 15 bases in the middle. The CDR3 nucleotides read TGTGCCAGCAGCTTAAAAGCGTCGGGTTGGCATGAGCAGTTCTTC. Amino acids: CASSLKASGWHEQFF. Combining the CDR3 with reference TRBV7-3 and TRBJ2-1 gives the whole variable domain GAGVSQTPSNKVTEKGKYVELRCDPISGHTALYWYRQSLGQGPEFLIYFQGTGAADDSGLPNDRFFAVRPEGSVSTLKIQRTERGDSAVYLCASSLKASGWHEQFFGPGTRLTVL.

V and J are TRBV5-6 and TRBJ2-5; 7 positions agree with TRBD1. CDR3 length: 17 amino acids. Per the germline V gene, CDR1 is SGHDT and CDR2 is YYEEEE. Trimming took 1 base from V and 5 from J; bases not matched to a gene: 14. The CDR3 loop reads CASSLRASAGGAETQYF. The CDR3, as DNA: TGTGCCAGCAGCTTGAGGGCCTCGGCAGGGGGTGCGGAGACCCAGTACTTC.

This chain links TRBV24-1 with TRBJ2-3; 11 nucleotides agree with TRBD2. The CDR3 extends over 15 amino acids. J gave up 3 bases and V 3 bases, and 1 base lay outside the gene matches. Germline V lookup: CDR1 KGHDR, CDR2 SFDVKD. CDR3 nucleotides: TGTGCCACCAGTGATCCTAGCGGGGGGACAGATACGCAGTATTTT. Its protein is CATSDPSGGTDTQYF.

This rearrangement joins TRBV6-2 or TRBV6-3 to TRBJ1-2; TRBD1 is a possible D gene (5 bases). CDR3 size: 12 residues. Germline V gives CDR1 MNHEY, CDR2 SVGEGT. Trimming pared 2 bases from V and 6 bases from J, leaving 7 bases between. CDR3 in amino acids: CASSYGHDGYTF. The CDR3 coding sequence is TGTGCCAGCAGTTACGGACACGATGGCTACACCTTC.

V usage is TRBV4-2 and J usage is TRBJ2-5, with 9 bases identical to TRBD2. This CDR3 spans 16 amino acids. J lost 1 base, V lost 0 bases, and 3 bases had no gene match. In germline, CDR1 is LGHNA, CDR2 YNFKEQ. CDR3 nucleotide sequence: TGTGCCAGCAGCCAAGATCTAGCGGGGAGCCAAGAGACCCAGTACTTC. This translates into CASSQDLAGSQETQYF.

CDR3 nucleotide sequence: TGTGCCATCAGTAACAGGGATAACACCGGGGAGCTGTTTTTT. Its protein product is CAISNRDNTGELFF. This sequence joins TRBV10-3 and TRBJ2-2, with a weak D call TRBD1 (6 bases). Germline CDR1 reads ENHRY; CDR2 reads SYGVKD. The V and J ends lost 5 bases and 2 bases respectively, with 9 bases between them. The CDR3 covers 14 residues.

The chain links TRBV18 to TRBJ1-1, with TRBD1 matching over 7 bases. Germline CDR1 KGHSH, CDR2 LQKENI. The CDR3 has 13 amino acids. J was trimmed by 3 bases and V by 9 bases; bases with no gene match: 7. The DNA of the CDR3 is TGTGCCAGTGCTAAAGGACAGGACACTGAAGCTTTCTTT. This codes for CASAKGQDTEAFF.

This clone has only one observation. The V and J genes are TRBV7-2 and TRBJ2-5, with 15 bases matching TRBD2. V dropped 5 bases and J dropped 5; count of bases not matched to a gene: 9. This CDR3 region has 17 residues. Germline V CDR1 and CDR2: SGHTA, FQGNSA. CDR3 bases: TGTGCCAGCAGCACCGGGACTAGCGGGAGGTCTTCGGAGACCCAGTACTTC. This translates into CASSTGTSGRSSETQYF. The full variable domain, completed using reference TRBV7-2 and TRBJ2-5, is GAGVSQSPSNKVTEKGKDVELRCDPISGHTALYWYRQSLGQGLEFLIYFQGNSAPDKSGLPSDRFSAERTGGSVSTLTIQRTQQEDSAVYLCASSTGTSGRSSETQYFGPGTRLLVL.

DNA of the CDR3: TGCAGTGCTAGTAGAGGGGGCGGGACAGATACGCAGTATTTT. Protein product: CSASRGGGTDTQYF. The chain carries TRBV20-1 and TRBJ2-3; 7 bases align to TRBD1. The CDR3 runs 14 residues. The V segment lost 3 bases and the J segment 3 bases; nucleotides outside the gene matches: 6. Germline-derived CDR1 and CDR2 are DFQATT and SNEGSKA (reference sequence).

The rearrangement links TRBV18 to TRBJ1-1; D is undetermined. The CDR3 sequence is 12 residues long. Trimming removed 3 bases from V and 3 bases from J, with 5 bases in between. The germline CDR1 and CDR2 sequences are KGHSH and LQKENI. The CDR3 loop is CASSPQHTEAFF. The CDR3 DNA reads as TGTGCCAGCTCACCGCAGCACACTGAAGCTTTCTTT.

The chain combines TRBV11-2 with TRBJ2-2; tentative D call: TRBD2 (6 bases). The CDR3 is made up of 18 amino acids. Germline assignment: CDR1 SGHAT and CDR2 FQNNGV. Between the trimmed V and J ends, which lost 7 bases and 4 bases, there was a span of 25 bases. The CDR3 DNA reads as TGTGCCAGCATGACCCTAGCGTGGGGCACGGGGAGCACCGGGGAGCTGTTTTTT. Translated, it gives CASMTLAWGTGSTGELFF.

The chain uses TRBV19 and TRBJ2-6; 10 bases map to TRBD1. This CDR3 spans 19 amino acids. Germline CDR1 LNHDA, CDR2 SQIVND (reference sequence). Trimming removed 5 bases from V and 0 bases from J; junction bases left unmatched: 10. This chain's CDR3 is CASSGRDRGFISGANVLTF. DNA of the CDR3: TGTGCCAGTAGTGGCCGGGACAGGGGTTTTATCTCTGGGGCCAACGTCCTGACTTTC.

The J gene is TRBJ1-2, the V gene TRBV18, with 8 positions matching TRBD1. V shed 4 bases, J shed 3 bases, and the junction held 7 bases outside the gene matches. Germline V gives CDR1 KGHSH, CDR2 LQKENI. The CDR3 is 15 amino acids. The DNA for the CDR3 is TGTGCCAGCTCACGCAACAGGGGGTACGACTATGGCTACACCTTC. Translating it yields CASSRNRGYDYGYTF.

V is TRBV7-9 and J is TRBJ2-3, with D possibly matching TRBD1 (7 bases). Trimming took 5 bases from V and 5 from J, leaving 17 bases between them. Germline values: CDR1 SEHNR, CDR2 FQNEAQ (reference sequence). The CDR3 has 15 amino acids. CDR3 amino acids: CASSRAGQGGDTQYF. The CDR3 DNA follows: TGTGCCAGCAGCAGGGCGGGCCAGGGGGGAGATACGCAGTATTTT.